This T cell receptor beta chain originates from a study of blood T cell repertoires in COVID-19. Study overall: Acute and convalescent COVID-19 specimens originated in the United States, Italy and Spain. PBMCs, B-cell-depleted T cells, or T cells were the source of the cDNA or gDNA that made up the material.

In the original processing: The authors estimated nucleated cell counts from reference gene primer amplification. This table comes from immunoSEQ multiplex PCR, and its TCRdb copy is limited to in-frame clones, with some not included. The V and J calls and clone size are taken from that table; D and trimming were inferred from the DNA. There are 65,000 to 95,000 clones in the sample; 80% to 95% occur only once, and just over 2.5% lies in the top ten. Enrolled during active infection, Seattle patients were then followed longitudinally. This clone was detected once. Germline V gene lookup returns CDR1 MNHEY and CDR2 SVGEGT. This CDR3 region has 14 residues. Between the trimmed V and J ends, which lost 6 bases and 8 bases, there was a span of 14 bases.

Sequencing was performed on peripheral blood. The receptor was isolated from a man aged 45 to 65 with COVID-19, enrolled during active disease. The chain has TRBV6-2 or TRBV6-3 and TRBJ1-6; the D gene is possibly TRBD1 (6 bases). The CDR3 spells CASSNGRGYSPLHF. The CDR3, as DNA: TGTGCCAGCAGCAACGGTAGGGGGTATTCACCCCTCCACTTT.